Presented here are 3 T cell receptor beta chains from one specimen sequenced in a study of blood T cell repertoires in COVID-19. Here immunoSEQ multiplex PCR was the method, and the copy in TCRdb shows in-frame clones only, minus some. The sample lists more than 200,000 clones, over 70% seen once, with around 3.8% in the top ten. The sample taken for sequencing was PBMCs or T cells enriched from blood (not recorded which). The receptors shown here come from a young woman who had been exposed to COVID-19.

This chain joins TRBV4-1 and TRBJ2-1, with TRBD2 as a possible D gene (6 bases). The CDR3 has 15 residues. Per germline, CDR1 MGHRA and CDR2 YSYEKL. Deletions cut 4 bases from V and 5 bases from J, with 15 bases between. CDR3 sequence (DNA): TGCGCCAGCAGCCTCCTAGGACTAAAAAACAATGAGCAGTTCTTC. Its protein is CASSLLGLKNNEQFF.

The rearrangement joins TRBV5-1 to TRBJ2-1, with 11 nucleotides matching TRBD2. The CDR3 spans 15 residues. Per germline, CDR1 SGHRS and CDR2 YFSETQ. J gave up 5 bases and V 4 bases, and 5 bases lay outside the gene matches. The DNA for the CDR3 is TGCGCCAGCAGCGCGACTAGCGGGAACCACAATGAGCAGTTCTTC. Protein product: CASSATSGNHNEQFF.

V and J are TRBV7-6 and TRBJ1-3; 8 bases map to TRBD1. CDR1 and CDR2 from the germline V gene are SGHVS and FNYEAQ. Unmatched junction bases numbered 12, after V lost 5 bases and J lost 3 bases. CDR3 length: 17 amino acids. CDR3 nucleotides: TGTGCCAGCAGCCCGTTTCAGGGGGCGAACGTTGGAAACACCATATATTTT. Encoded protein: CASSPFQGANVGNTIYF.